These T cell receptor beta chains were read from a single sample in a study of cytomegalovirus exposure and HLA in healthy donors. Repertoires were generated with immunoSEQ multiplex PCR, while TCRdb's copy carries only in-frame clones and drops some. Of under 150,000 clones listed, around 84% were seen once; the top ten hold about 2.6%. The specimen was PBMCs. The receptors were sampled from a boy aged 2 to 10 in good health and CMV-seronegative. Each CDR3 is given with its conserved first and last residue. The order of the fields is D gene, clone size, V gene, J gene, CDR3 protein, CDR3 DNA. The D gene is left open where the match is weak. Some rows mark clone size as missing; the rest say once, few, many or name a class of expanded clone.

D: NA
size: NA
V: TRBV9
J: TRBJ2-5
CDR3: CASSVPGGEIQYF
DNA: TGTGCCAGCAGCGTACCCGGTGGGGAGATCCAGTACTTC

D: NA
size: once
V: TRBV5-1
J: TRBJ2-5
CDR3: CASSSGTKYQETQYF
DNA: TGCGCCAGCAGCTCCGGGACAAAGTACCAAGAGACCCAGTACTTC

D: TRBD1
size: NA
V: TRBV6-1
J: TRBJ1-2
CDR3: CASSGTGGVFDYGYTF
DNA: TGTGCCAGCAGTGGGACAGGGGGGGTATTTGACTATGGCTACACCTTC

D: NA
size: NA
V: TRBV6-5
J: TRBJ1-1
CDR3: CASSETGRTEAFF
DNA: TGTGCCAGCAGTGAAACAGGGCGCACTGAAGCTTTCTTT

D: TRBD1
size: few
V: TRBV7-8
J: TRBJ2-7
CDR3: CASSGPGTGPSYEQYF
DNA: TGTGCCAGCAGCGGCCCCGGGACAGGGCCCTCCTACGAGCAGTACTTC

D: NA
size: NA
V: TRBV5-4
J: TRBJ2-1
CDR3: CASSSQKPRVPEQFF
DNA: TGTGCCAGCAGCTCCCAGAAGCCCCGGGTCCCTGAGCAGTTCTTC

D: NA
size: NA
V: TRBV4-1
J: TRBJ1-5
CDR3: CASSPGQGNGQPQHF
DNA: TGCGCCAGCAGCCCAGGGCAGGGAAACGGTCAGCCCCAGCATTTT

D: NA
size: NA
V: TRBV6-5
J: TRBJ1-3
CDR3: CASSYRRASGNTIYF
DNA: TGTGCCAGCAGTTACAGGAGGGCATCCGGAAACACCATATATTTT

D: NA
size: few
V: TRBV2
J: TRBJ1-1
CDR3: CASSGGARMNTEAFF
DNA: TGTGCCAGCAGCGGCGGGGCTAGGATGAACACTGAAGCTTTCTTT

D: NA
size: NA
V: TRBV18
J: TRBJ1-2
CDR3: CASSPIRGDGYTF
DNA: TGTGCCAGCTCACCGATCAGGGGAGATGGCTACACCTTC

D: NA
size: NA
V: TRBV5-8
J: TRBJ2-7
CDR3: CASSLGPGSSYEQYF
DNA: TGTGCCAGCAGCCTGGGGCCGGGAAGCTCCTACGAGCAGTACTTC

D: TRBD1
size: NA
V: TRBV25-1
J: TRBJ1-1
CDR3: CASSGGDRDTEAFF
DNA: TGTGCCAGCAGTGGGGGGGACAGAGACACTGAAGCTTTCTTT

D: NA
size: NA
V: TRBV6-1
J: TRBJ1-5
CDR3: CASSEAAPGGNQPQHF
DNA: TGTGCCAGCAGTGAAGCAGCCCCGGGGGGCAATCAGCCCCAGCATTTT

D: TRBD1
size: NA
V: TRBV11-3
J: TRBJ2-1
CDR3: CASSYRTGAGGEQFF
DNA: TGTGCCAGCAGCTACCGGACAGGGGCCGGGGGAGAGCAGTTCTTC

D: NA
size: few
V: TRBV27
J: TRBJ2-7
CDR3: CASSLTTGGGFYEQYF
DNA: TGTGCCAGCAGTTTAACAACAGGGGGGGGATTCTACGAGCAGTACTTC

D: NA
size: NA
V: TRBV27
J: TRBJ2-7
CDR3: CASSLLPSSTRNEQYF
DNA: TGTGCCAGCAGTTTACTTCCTTCTAGCACGCGGAACGAGCAGTACTTC

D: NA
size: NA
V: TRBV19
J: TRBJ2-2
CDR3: CASSLKGINTGELFF
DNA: TGTGCCAGTAGTTTGAAGGGGATCAACACCGGGGAGCTGTTTTTT

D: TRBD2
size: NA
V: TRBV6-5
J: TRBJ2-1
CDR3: CASRSLAGDNEQFF
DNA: TGTGCCAGCAGGTCCCTAGCGGGAGACAATGAGCAGTTCTTC

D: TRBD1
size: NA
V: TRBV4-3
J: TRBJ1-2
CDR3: CASSQDLHTGGSYGYTF
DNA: TGCGCCAGCAGCCAAGACCTCCACACAGGGGGCAGCTATGGCTACACCTTC

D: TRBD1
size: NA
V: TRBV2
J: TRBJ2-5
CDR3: CASSEKTGRETQYF
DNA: TGTGCCAGCAGTGAGAAGACAGGGCGGGAGACCCAGTACTTC

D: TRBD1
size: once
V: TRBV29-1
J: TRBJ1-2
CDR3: CSVVELKTGEGYTF
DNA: TGCAGCGTTGTGGAGCTTAAGACAGGGGAGGGCTACACCTTC

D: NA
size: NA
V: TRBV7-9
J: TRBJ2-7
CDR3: CASSLVGRDSYEQYF
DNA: TGTGCCAGCAGCTTAGTAGGGCGGGACTCCTACGAGCAGTACTTC

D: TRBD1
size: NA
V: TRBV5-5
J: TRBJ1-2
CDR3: CASSSHRDRINYGYTF
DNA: TGTGCCAGCAGCTCCCACCGGGACAGGATTAACTATGGCTACACCTTC

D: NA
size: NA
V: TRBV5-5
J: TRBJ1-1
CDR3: CASSLNTGVPPTEAFF
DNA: TGTGCCAGCAGCTTGAACACGGGGGTTCCCCCCACTGAAGCTTTCTTT

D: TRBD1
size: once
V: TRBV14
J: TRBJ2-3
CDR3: CASSRQGRDTDTQYF
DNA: TGTGCCAGCAGCCGACAGGGTAGGGACACAGATACGCAGTATTTT

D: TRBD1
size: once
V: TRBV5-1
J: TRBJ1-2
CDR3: CASSGRQGTNYGYTF
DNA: TGCGCCAGCAGCGGTCGACAGGGGACTAACTATGGCTACACCTTC

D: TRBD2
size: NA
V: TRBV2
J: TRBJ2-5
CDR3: CASSSYGLAFLEETQYF
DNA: TGTGCCAGCAGTTCGTACGGACTAGCTTTTCTAGAAGAGACCCAGTACTTC

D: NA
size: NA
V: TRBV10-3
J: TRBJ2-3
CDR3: CAISTRGRGTDTQYF
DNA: TGTGCCATCAGCACCAGGGGTCGTGGCACAGATACGCAGTATTTT

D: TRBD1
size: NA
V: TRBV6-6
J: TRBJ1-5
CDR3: CASSLGQGFQPQHF
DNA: TGTGCCAGCAGCCTGGGACAGGGTTTTCAGCCCCAGCATTTT

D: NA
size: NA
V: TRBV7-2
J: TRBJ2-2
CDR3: CASSLYRDNGELFF
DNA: TGTGCCAGCAGCTTATACAGGGATAACGGGGAGCTGTTTTTT

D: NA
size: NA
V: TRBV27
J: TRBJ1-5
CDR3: CASSLLWGGGEPQHF
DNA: TGTGCCAGCAGTTTACTTTGGGGAGGGGGGGAGCCCCAGCATTTT

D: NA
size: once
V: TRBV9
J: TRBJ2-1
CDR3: CASSVSGLTGNEQFF
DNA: TGTGCCAGCAGCGTAAGCGGGCTTACGGGAAATGAGCAGTTCTTC

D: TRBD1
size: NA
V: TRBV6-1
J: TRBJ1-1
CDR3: CASSDGPGRGEAFF
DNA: TGTGCCAGCAGTGATGGCCCAGGCAGGGGGGAAGCTTTCTTT

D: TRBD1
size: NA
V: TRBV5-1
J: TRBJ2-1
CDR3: CASSFRTGDSEQFF
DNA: TGCGCCAGCAGCTTTAGGACAGGGGACTCTGAGCAGTTCTTC

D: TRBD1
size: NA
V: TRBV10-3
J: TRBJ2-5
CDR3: CAISSRTGEETQYF
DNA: TGTGCCATCAGTTCCAGGACAGGGGAAGAGACCCAGTACTTC

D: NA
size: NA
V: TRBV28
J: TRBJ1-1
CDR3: CASSLWGRNTEAFF
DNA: TGTGCCAGCAGTTTATGGGGGAGGAACACTGAAGCTTTCTTT

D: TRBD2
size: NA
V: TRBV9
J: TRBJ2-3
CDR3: CASSSHWGEGTDTQYF
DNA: TGTGCCAGCAGCTCTCACTGGGGGGAGGGCACGGATACGCAGTATTTT

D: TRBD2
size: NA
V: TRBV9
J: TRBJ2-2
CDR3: CASSGTAGGNTGELFF
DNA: TGTGCCAGCAGCGGAACAGCGGGGGGGAACACCGGGGAGCTGTTTTTT

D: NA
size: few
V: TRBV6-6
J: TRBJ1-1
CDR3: CASSPGQEAFF
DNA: TGTGCCAGCAGTCCCGGACAGGAAGCTTTCTTT

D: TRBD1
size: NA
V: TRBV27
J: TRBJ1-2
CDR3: CASSLSRQGANYGYTF
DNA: TGTGCCAGCAGTTTATCGAGACAGGGCGCAAACTATGGCTACACCTTC

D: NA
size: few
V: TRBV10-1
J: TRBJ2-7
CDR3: CASSEGTTYEQYF
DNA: TGCGCCAGCAGTGAGGGCACTACCTACGAGCAGTACTTC

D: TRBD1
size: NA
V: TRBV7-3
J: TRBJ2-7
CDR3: CASSLKGGPYEQYF
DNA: TGTGCCAGCAGCTTAAAAGGGGGCCCGTACGAGCAGTACTTC

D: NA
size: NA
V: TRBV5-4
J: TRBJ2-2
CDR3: CASSLPPLSNTGELFF
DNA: TGTGCCAGCAGCTTGCCGCCACTCTCGAACACCGGGGAGCTGTTTTTT

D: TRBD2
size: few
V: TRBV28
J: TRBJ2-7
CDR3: CASSPELAGPYEQYF
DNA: TGTGCCAGCAGTCCCGAACTAGCGGGACCCTACGAGCAGTACTTC

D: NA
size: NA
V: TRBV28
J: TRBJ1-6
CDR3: CASSLWEAGKGAPLHF
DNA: TGTGCCAGCAGTTTATGGGAGGCTGGGAAGGGGGCACCCCTCCACTTT

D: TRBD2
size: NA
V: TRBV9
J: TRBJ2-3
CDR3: CASSHRLAGSTDTQYF
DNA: TGTGCCAGCAGTCATCGACTAGCGGGAAGCACAGATACGCAGTATTTT

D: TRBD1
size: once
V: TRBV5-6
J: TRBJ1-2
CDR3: CASSLDRESPFYGYTF
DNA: TGTGCCAGCAGCTTAGACAGGGAGAGTCCTTTCTATGGCTACACCTTC

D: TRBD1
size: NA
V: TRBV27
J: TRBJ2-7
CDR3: CASRTGHIAVQHEQYF
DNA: TGTGCCAGCAGGACAGGGCACATTGCAGTCCAACACGAGCAGTACTTC

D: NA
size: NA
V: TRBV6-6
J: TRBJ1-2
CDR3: CASSSRAEPVLGYTF
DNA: TGTGCCAGCAGTTCGAGGGCAGAGCCGGTCCTTGGCTACACCTTC

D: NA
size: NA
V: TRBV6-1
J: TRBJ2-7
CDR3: CASSGLGHRYEQYF
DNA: TGTGCCAGCAGTGGACTGGGACACCGCTACGAGCAGTACTTC

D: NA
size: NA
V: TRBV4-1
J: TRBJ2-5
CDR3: CASSQERDQGRKQYF
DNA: TGCGCCAGCAGCCAAGAAAGAGATCAGGGTCGCAAGCAGTACTTC

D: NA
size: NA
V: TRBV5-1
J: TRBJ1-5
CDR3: CASSLGQGNNQPQHF
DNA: TGCGCCAGCAGCTTGGGGCAGGGGAACAATCAGCCCCAGCATTTT

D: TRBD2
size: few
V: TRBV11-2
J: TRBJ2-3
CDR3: CASSLTGTRPTDTQYF
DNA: TGTGCCAGCAGCTTAACCGGGACTAGGCCCACAGATACGCAGTATTTT

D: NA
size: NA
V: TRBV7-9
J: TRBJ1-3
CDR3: CASSFPIEGDNTIYF
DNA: TGTGCCAGCAGCTTCCCAATTGAGGGGGATAACACCATATATTTT

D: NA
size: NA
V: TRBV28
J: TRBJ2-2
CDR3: CASAASRAGTGELFF
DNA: TGTGCCAGCGCGGCTTCCAGGGCAGGCACCGGGGAGCTGTTTTTT

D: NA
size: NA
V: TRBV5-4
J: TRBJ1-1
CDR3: CASSLRRENTEAFF
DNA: TGTGCCAGCAGCTTGAGGCGGGAGAACACTGAAGCTTTCTTT

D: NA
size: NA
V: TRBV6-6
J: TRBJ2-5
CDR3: CASSSDSSQETQYF
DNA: TGTGCCAGCAGTTCGGACAGCTCCCAAGAGACCCAGTACTTC